Shown below are 7 T cell receptor beta chains from a single sample sequenced in a study of identical twins. TCRdb passed the 5' RACE reads through MiXCR, listing each CDR3 protein once. This sample has around 960,000 distinct CDR3 sequences; roughly 12% occur once, and the top ten carry roughly 1.5%. The same data also went into a second study, on yellow fever vaccine responses in identical twins.

Material: PBMCs. These receptors all come from a woman younger than 35 in good health.

This clonotype has only a few counts. This chain joins TRBV29-1 and TRBJ2-1; unclear D gene. The CDR3 is 14 residues long. The ends were cut back, 3 bases at V and 5 bases at J, with 14 bases in the middle. Germline V gene sequence: CDR1 SQVTM, CDR2 ANQGSEA. The CDR3: CSVDLGIRNNEQFF. CDR3 in DNA: TGCAGCGTTGACCTGGGGATACGAAACAATGAGCAGTTCTTC.

This clonotype occurred a few times. This chain joins TRBV4-2 and TRBJ2-6; 9 positions match TRBD1. There are 18 residues in the CDR3. Unmatched junction bases numbered 5, after V lost 2 bases and J lost 0 bases. Germline V gene sequence: CDR1 LGHNA, CDR2 YNFKEQ. The CDR3 bases are TGTGCCAGCAGCCAAAACCCGGGACAGGGCTCTGGGGCCAACGTCCTGACTTTC. Amino acids: CASSQNPGQGSGANVLTF.

This clonotype was seen more than once but under ten times. The CDR3 region has the DNA TGCGCCAGCAGCTCCGAGGGACAGGGGCCCCCGGATACGCAGTATTTT. Protein: CASSSEGQGPPDTQYF. The chain uses TRBV4-1 and TRBJ2-3, with 10 bases identical to TRBD1. V lost 5 bases, J lost 6 bases, and 11 bases stayed unmatched. Germline CDR1 MGHRA, CDR2 YSYEKL. There are 16 residues in the CDR3.

J is TRBJ2-7 and V is TRBV3-1; 8 nucleotides line up with TRBD1. CDR3 length: 15 amino acids. CDR1 and CDR2 from the germline V gene are LGHDT and YNNKEL (reference sequence). V dropped 1 base and J dropped 3; count of bases not matched to a gene: 5. The CDR3 DNA reads as TGTGCCAGCAGCCAAGCCACAGGGGGATACTACGAGCAGTACTTC. Its protein is CASSQATGGYYEQYF.

This clonotype has more than one count but fewer than ten. The chain recombines TRBV2 with TRBJ2-7; TRBD2 agrees at 7 bases. There are 13 residues in the CDR3. Trimming at V came to 7 bases and at J to 2 bases, leaving 5 bases not matched to a gene. The V gene's germline CDR1 is SNHLY and CDR2 FYNNEI. The CDR3 sequence is CASTREKAYEQYF. The CDR3 region has the DNA TGTGCCAGCACGCGGGAGAAGGCCTACGAGCAGTACTTC.

In its sample, this clonotype was seen a few times. The chain links TRBV27 to TRBJ2-1; TRBD1 might be the D (5 bases). The CDR3 is 17 amino acids. V was shortened by 5 bases and J by 3 bases, with 20 bases between the two germline ends. The germline V gene encodes CDR1 MNHEY and CDR2 SMNVEV (reference sequence). The DNA for the CDR3 is TGTGCCAGCAGTGTACCCCCCCCAAGGGGATACTACAATGAGCAGTTCTTC. Translated, it gives CASSVPPPRGYYNEQFF.

There are a few counts of this clonotype. Here the CDR3 reads CASSSFEARETQYF. CDR3 bases: TGTGCCAGCAGCTCATTTGAAGCGAGGGAGACCCAGTACTTC. The V call is TRBV9, the J call TRBJ2-5; no firm D call. This CDR3 has 14 residues. Germline V gene lookup returns CDR1 SGDLS and CDR2 YYNGEE. V lost 4 bases to trimming and J lost 5 bases, with 15 bases between them.